A selection of T cell receptor beta chains follows, all from one sample in a study of CD8+ T cells in alopecia areata. Using immunoSEQ multiplex PCR, the repertoire was profiled, and TCRdb retains in-frame clones only, with some absent. This sample has fewer than 250,000 clones, with around 60% found just once. Sequences were derived from CD4+ T cells sorted from blood, sampled at approximately week 49, from a patient treated with tofacitinib. These receptor sequences come from a human donor with alopecia areata. Both conserved end residues are trimmed from each CDR3.

j_call: TRBJ1-6
v_call: TRBV14
cdr3_aa: ASSQDLGGSPLH

j_call: TRBJ1-6
v_call: TRBV10-3
cdr3_aa: AISDRGANSPLH

j_call: TRBJ1-5
v_call: TRBV23-1
cdr3_aa: ASPPNWDQPQH

j_call: TRBJ1-1
v_call: TRBV27
cdr3_aa: ASSSQVRGNTEAF

j_call: TRBJ1-1
v_call: TRBV25-1
cdr3_aa: ASSERGLEAF

j_call: TRBJ1-2
v_call: TRBV20-1
cdr3_aa: SAGDTPGYT

j_call: TRBJ1-6
v_call: TRBV11-2
cdr3_aa: ASSLGVTVNSPLH

j_call: TRBJ1-1
v_call: TRBV6-1
cdr3_aa: ASSDQGSSEAF

j_call: TRBJ1-2
v_call: TRBV6-1
cdr3_aa: ASVTDRKSGYT

j_call: TRBJ2-3
v_call: TRBV25-1
cdr3_aa: ASAREGSDTQY

j_call: TRBJ2-3
v_call: TRBV30
cdr3_aa: AWSGTVSTDTQY

j_call: TRBJ1-2
v_call: TRBV29-1
cdr3_aa: SVEVSNLNYGYT

j_call: TRBJ2-3
v_call: TRBV11-2
cdr3_aa: ASSLGAGAGTQY

j_call: TRBJ2-3
v_call: TRBV29-1
cdr3_aa: SVGGTGLRVTQY

j_call: TRBJ2-2
v_call: TRBV2
cdr3_aa: ASSESMMGTGELF

j_call: TRBJ1-2
v_call: TRBV4-2
cdr3_aa: ASSQDSRSYGYT

j_call: TRBJ2-7
v_call: TRBV5-6
cdr3_aa: ASSLGLRDEQY

j_call: TRBJ1-6
v_call: TRBV19
cdr3_aa: ASTTGTNNSPLH

j_call: TRBJ2-7
v_call: TRBV9
cdr3_aa: ASSARGDRAYEQY

j_call: TRBJ2-1
v_call: TRBV28
cdr3_aa: ASSLGGGNEQF

j_call: TRBJ1-1
v_call: TRBV5-1
cdr3_aa: ASSLDLGLNTEAF

j_call: TRBJ2-7
v_call: TRBV5-1
cdr3_aa: ASSPQGAYEQY

j_call: TRBJ2-2
v_call: TRBV7-2
cdr3_aa: ASSSKSVGELF

j_call: TRBJ1-2
v_call: TRBV7-2
cdr3_aa: ASSLGTANYGYT

j_call: TRBJ1-1
v_call: TRBV29-1
cdr3_aa: SVSRVDTEAF

j_call: TRBJ1-1
v_call: TRBV6-6
cdr3_aa: ASGRTENTEAF

j_call: TRBJ1-5
v_call: TRBV19
cdr3_aa: ASREGGQPQH

j_call: TRBJ1-1
v_call: TRBV6-1
cdr3_aa: ASSDPGLPNTEAF

j_call: TRBJ1-2
v_call: TRBV29-1
cdr3_aa: SVDAQTNDPNSNYGYT

j_call: TRBJ2-1
v_call: TRBV5-1
cdr3_aa: ASSQLAGGSEQF